This TCR beta chain is drawn from a study of T cell responses to AZD1222 COVID-19 vaccine. General study results and limits: Mostly white British, mostly female donors; authors suggested clonal diversity may be underestimated. Reports say nearly half of spike-specific TCRs go after unmutated variant regions. Repertoires were sampled only after the peak T cell response.

The CDR3 is 18 residues long. In germline, CDR1 is SEHNR, CDR2 FQNEAQ (reference sequence). Trimming stripped 5 bases from V and 0 bases from J, with 17 bases between. Pooled together were second doses at about 4 or about 12 weeks. Some clones are missing from TCRdb's copy, which holds only in-frame ones; the method was immunoSEQ multiplex PCR. Of roughly 270,000 clones in the sample, around 93% were seen once. A word on this clone: Its antigen remains unknown.

This specimen consisted of peripheral blood, obtained 28 days after the second AZD1222 dose. This rearrangement joins TRBV7-9 to TRBJ2-6; possibly TRBD2 for D (5 bases). This receptor was identified in an adult who received the AZD1222 COVID-19 vaccine. Written as DNA, the CDR3 is TGTGCCAGCAGCCACCACGGGGTCTACGTCTCTGGGGCCAACGTCCTGACTTTC. It yields the protein CASSHHGVYVSGANVLTF.